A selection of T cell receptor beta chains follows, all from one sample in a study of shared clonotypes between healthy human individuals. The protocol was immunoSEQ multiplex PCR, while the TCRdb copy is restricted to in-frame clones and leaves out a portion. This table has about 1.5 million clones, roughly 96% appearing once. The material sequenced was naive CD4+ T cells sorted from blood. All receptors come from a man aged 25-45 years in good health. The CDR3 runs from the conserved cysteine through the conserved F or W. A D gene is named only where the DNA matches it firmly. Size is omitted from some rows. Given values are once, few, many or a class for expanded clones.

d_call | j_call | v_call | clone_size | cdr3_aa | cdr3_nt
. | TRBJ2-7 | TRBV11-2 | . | CASSLPGAGEREQYF | TGTGCCAGCAGCCTCCCTGGGGCAGGGGAGCGTGAGCAGTACTTC
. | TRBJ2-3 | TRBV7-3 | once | CASSLTRTPFTDTQYF | TGTGCCAGCAGCTTAACCAGAACCCCATTCACAGATACGCAGTATTTT
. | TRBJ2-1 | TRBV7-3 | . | CASSLIAGSAYNEQFF | TGTGCCAGCAGCTTAATCGCCGGGAGTGCCTACAATGAGCAGTTCTTC
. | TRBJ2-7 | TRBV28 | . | CASSLSRLEQYF | TGTGCCAGCAGTTTGTCTAGGCTCGAGCAGTACTTC
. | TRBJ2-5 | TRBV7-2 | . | CASTLMGALYETQYF | TGTGCCAGCACCCTAATGGGGGCGCTTTATGAGACCCAGTACTTC
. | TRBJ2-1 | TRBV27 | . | CATRGGMGPEQFF | TGTGCCACCAGGGGCGGGATGGGCCCTGAGCAGTTCTTC
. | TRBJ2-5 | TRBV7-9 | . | CASSLAVGVFLQETQYF | TGTGCCAGCAGCTTAGCAGTGGGGGTTTTTTTGCAAGAGACCCAGTACTTC
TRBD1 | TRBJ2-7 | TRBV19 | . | CASGRQGASYEQYF | TGTGCCAGTGGGCGACAGGGGGCCTCCTACGAGCAGTACTTC
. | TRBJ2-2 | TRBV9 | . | CASSVYVGELFF | TGTGCCAGCAGCGTATATGTCGGGGAGCTGTTTTTT
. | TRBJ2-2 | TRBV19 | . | CASSWAPGTGELFF | TGTGCCAGTAGTTGGGCACCGGGCACCGGGGAGCTGTTTTTT
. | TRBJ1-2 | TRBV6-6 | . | CASSPRAGREGYTF | TGTGCCAGCAGCCCACGGGCGGGCCGTGAAGGCTACACCTTC
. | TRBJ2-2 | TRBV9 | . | CASSVGSLQGTGELFF | TGTGCCAGCAGCGTTGGTTCGTTACAGGGCACCGGGGAGCTGTTTTTT
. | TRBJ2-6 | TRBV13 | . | CASSVLSGANVLTF | TGTGCCAGCAGCGTTCTCTCTGGGGCCAACGTCCTGACTTTC
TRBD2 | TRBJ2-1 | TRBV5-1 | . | CASSLAGLAGASRHNEQFF | TGCGCCAGCAGCTTGGCCGGACTAGCGGGAGCGAGTCGCCACAATGAGCAGTTCTTC
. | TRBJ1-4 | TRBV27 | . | CASGTGTPKLFF | TGTGCCAGCGGGACCGGGACCCCAAAACTGTTTTTT
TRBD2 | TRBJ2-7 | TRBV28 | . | CASRPATSGRYEQYF | TGTGCCAGCAGACCGGCGACTAGCGGGAGGTACGAGCAGTACTTC
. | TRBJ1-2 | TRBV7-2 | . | CASSLLRQSYGYTF | TGTGCCAGCAGCTTACTCAGACAGTCCTATGGCTACACCTTC
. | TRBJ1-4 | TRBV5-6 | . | CASSKPVAATNEKLFF | TGTGCCAGCAGTAAGCCGGTCGCCGCAACTAATGAAAAACTGTTTTTT
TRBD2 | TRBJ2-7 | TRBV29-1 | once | CSVGPSSGLYEQYF | TGCAGCGTTGGCCCCTCTAGCGGTCTCTACGAGCAGTACTTC
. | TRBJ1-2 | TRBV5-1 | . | CASSLDLGGYTF | TGCGCCAGCAGCTTGGATCTAGGAGGCTACACCTTC
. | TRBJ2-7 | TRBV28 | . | CASSSPPPLPYEQYF | TGTGCCAGCAGTTCCCCACCCCCCTTACCTTACGAGCAGTACTTC
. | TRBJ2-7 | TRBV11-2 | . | CASSSRTVYEQYF | TGTGCCAGCAGCTCCCGGACGGTTTACGAGCAGTACTTC
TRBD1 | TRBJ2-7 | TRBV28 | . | CASSYFPGQGKDEQYF | TGTGCCAGCAGTTACTTCCCGGGACAGGGGAAGGACGAGCAGTACTTC
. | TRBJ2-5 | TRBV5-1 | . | CASSLGLNQETQYF | TGCGCCAGCAGCTTGGGACTGAATCAAGAGACCCAGTACTTC
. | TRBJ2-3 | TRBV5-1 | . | CASSIPRDTGTDTQYF | TGCGCCAGCAGCATACCCCGGGACACCGGCACAGATACGCAGTATTTT
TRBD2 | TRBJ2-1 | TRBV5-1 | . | CASSFFPGLAGGPVQFF | TGCGCCAGCAGCTTTTTCCCGGGACTAGCGGGAGGGCCGGTGCAGTTCTTC
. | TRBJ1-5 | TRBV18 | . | CASSPPSDRNQPQHF | TGTGCCAGCTCACCACCTTCGGACAGAAATCAGCCCCAGCATTTT
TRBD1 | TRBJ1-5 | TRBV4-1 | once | CASSRGQGVNQPQHF | TGCGCCAGCAGCCGAGGACAGGGGGTTAATCAGCCCCAGCATTTT
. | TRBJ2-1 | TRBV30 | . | CAWSAVSSYNEQFF | TGTGCCTGGAGTGCGGTTAGCTCCTACAATGAGCAGTTCTTC